These 10 T cell receptor beta chains originate from one sample sequenced in a study of blood T cell repertoires in COVID-19. TCRdb's copy holds only in-frame clones and misses some; the assay was immunoSEQ multiplex PCR. The sample holds about 67,000 clones; just under 80% are singletons and the top ten take just under 6.5%. Material for sequencing was peripheral blood. The receptors were sampled from a woman aged 55-75 years with acute or convalescent COVID-19.

The J gene is TRBJ2-7, the V gene TRBV7-6, with 8 bases matching TRBD2. Trimming at V came to 5 bases and at J to 4 bases, leaving 7 bases not matched to a gene. This CDR3 region has 14 residues. Germline V gives CDR1 SGHVS, CDR2 FNYEAQ. CDR3 sequence reads: CASSERGGLYEQYF. Written as DNA, the CDR3 is TGTGCCAGCAGCGAACGGGGGGGGTTATACGAGCAGTACTTC.

The gene calls are TRBV18 and TRBJ1-6; TRBD1 matches 8 bases. Losses at the gene ends were 10 bases for V and 7 bases for J; bases not matched to a gene: 6. This CDR3 comprises 13 residues. The germline V gene has CDR1 KGHSH and CDR2 LQKENI. CDR3 amino acids: CATGGQANSPLHF. DNA of the CDR3: TGTGCCACCGGGGGACAGGCCAATTCACCCCTCCACTTT.

This rearrangement joins TRBV6-5 to TRBJ2-7, with D possibly matching TRBD2 (6 bases). V shed 2 bases and J shed 5 bases, with 13 bases lying between them. Germline CDR1 reads MNHEY; CDR2 reads SVGAGI. This CDR3 has 14 residues. The CDR3 spells CASSYQGAGNEQYF. The CDR3 DNA follows: TGTGCCAGCAGTTACCAAGGTGCGGGGAACGAGCAGTACTTC.

This chain uses TRBV28 with TRBJ1-1; 10 positions agree with TRBD1. V dropped 5 bases and J dropped 1; count of bases not matched to a gene: 4. The CDR3 totals 15 residues. Germline V gene sequence: CDR1 MDHEN, CDR2 SYDVKM. CDR3 in amino acids: CASSRTGGGNTEAFF. Written as DNA, the CDR3 is TGTGCCAGCAGTCGGACAGGGGGAGGGAACACTGAAGCTTTCTTT.

The rearrangement uses TRBV11-2 and TRBJ2-5, with D possibly matching TRBD2 (7 bases). Trimming took off 4 bases at V and 4 bases at J, with 19 bases between the two ends. CDR3 size: 16 residues. Germline CDR1 reads SGHAT; CDR2 reads FQNNGV. The CDR3 is CASSYILGGVGETQYF. In nucleotides, the CDR3 is TGTGCCAGCAGCTACATCCTAGGGGGGGTTGGAGAGACCCAGTACTTC.

This CDR3 reads CASSFGAKDTQYF. The CDR3 coding sequence is TGTGCCAGCAGTTTTGGGGCGAAAGATACGCAGTATTTT. The chain uses TRBV6-5 and TRBJ2-3; a possible D gene is TRBD1 (5 bases). Germline CDR1 reads MNHEY; CDR2 reads SVGAGI. CDR3 length equals 13 residues. V was trimmed by 4 bases and J by 5 bases, leaving 10 bases between them.

This clone was picked up a small number of times. This chain's CDR3 is CASSLTGESNQPQHF. The CDR3 region has the DNA TGTGCCAGCAGTTTGACAGGGGAGAGCAATCAGCCCCAGCATTTT. This chain uses TRBV6-6 with TRBJ1-5; 8 bases are a match to TRBD1. The CDR3 is made up of 15 amino acids. The V gene's germline CDR1 is MNHNY and CDR2 SVGAGI (reference sequence). V shed 4 bases and J 1 base; nucleotides not matched to a gene: 3.

This clone was picked up one time. The chain carries TRBV28 and TRBJ1-3; maybe TRBD1 (6 bases). This CDR3 has 15 residues. The ends were cut back, 8 bases at V and 2 bases at J, with 16 bases in the middle. The germline V gene has CDR1 MDHEN and CDR2 SYDVKM. For the CDR3, the DNA is TGTGCCAGCTTTGCGGGGGCTAACGCTGGAAACACCATATATTTT. This codes for CASFAGANAGNTIYF.

The chain has TRBV28 and TRBJ2-7, with TRBD1 matching 8 bases. This CDR3 spans 16 amino acids. Trimming removed 5 bases from V and 7 bases from J; junction bases left unmatched: 16. Germline lookup yields CDR1 MDHEN and CDR2 SYDVKM. The CDR3 DNA follows: TGTGCCAGCAGTCTCCCCGGACAGGGAAGTATGGGGGAGCAGTACTTC. Translated: CASSLPGQGSMGEQYF.

V gene TRBV9 combines with J gene TRBJ2-3; D perhaps matches TRBD2 (7 bases). The ends were cut back, 6 bases at V and 0 bases at J, with 11 bases in the middle. The V gene's germline CDR1 is SGDLS and CDR2 YYNGEE. The CDR3 sequence is 14 residues long. The CDR3 is CASKGGGSTDTQYF. CDR3 coding DNA: TGTGCCAGCAAGGGAGGGGGGAGCACAGATACGCAGTATTTT.